This is a list of T cell receptor beta chains from one sample in a study of T cell responses to AZD1222 COVID-19 vaccine. Some clones are missing from TCRdb's copy, which holds only in-frame ones; the method was immunoSEQ multiplex PCR. The sample lists some 120,000 clones, about 92% occurring once. The material was peripheral blood, obtained on day 0 of MenACWY control vaccination. The receptor set was obtained from an adult in good health. The CDR3 runs from the conserved cysteine through the conserved F or W. The D gene is left open where the match is weak. Clone sizes are given selectively: once, few, many, or a class where the clone is expanded.

V gene	J gene	D gene	clone size	CDR3 protein	CDR3 DNA
TRBV5-4	TRBJ2-7	TRBD1	-	CASSLNRGSYEQYF	TGTGCCAGCAGCTTGAACAGGGGGTCCTACGAGCAGTACTTC
TRBV14	TRBJ1-6	TRBD1	few	CASSHTGTGNSPLHF	TGTGCCAGCAGCCATACCGGGACAGGGAATTCACCCCTCCACTTT
TRBV25-1	TRBJ1-6	-	-	CASSAGLNNSPLHF	TGTGCCAGCAGTGCGGGACTCAATAATTCACCCCTCCACTTT
TRBV24-1	TRBJ2-7	-	-	CATSVGGYYEQYF	TGTGCCACCAGTGTGGGCGGGTACTACGAGCAGTACTTC
TRBV5-5	TRBJ2-5	-	few	CASARIVQETQYF	TGTGCCAGCGCCCGTATTGTTCAAGAGACCCAGTACTTC
TRBV12-3/TRBV12-4	TRBJ1-5	TRBD1	-	CASSFTGDQPQHF	TGTGCCAGCAGTTTCACAGGGGATCAGCCCCAGCATTTT
TRBV9	TRBJ2-7	-	-	CASSVAPGFYEQYF	TGTGCCAGCAGCGTAGCGCCGGGGTTCTACGAGCAGTACTTC
TRBV28	TRBJ2-6	-	-	CASIGRPGANVLTF	TGTGCCAGCATAGGCAGGCCTGGGGCCAACGTCCTGACTTTC
TRBV7-2	TRBJ2-1	TRBD2	-	CASSLGLLAGGGYNEQFF	TGTGCCAGCAGCTTAGGTTTACTAGCGGGAGGCGGCTACAATGAGCAGTTCTTC
TRBV10-3	TRBJ1-6	TRBD1	-	CAITSGTGPNSPLHF	TGTGCCATCACCTCGGGGACAGGCCCTAATTCACCCCTCCACTTT
TRBV5-1	TRBJ2-3	-	-	CASSLWAGSTDTQYF	TGCGCCAGCAGCTTGTGGGCGGGAAGCACAGATACGCAGTATTTT
TRBV5-1	TRBJ2-1	-	-	CASSLSLSSYNEQFF	TGCGCCAGCAGCTTGTCCCTGAGCTCCTACAATGAGCAGTTCTTC
TRBV9	TRBJ1-3	-	once	CASSVEGVGSSGNTIYF	TGTGCCAGCAGCGTAGAAGGAGTCGGGAGCTCTGGAAACACCATATATTTT
TRBV7-8	TRBJ2-7	TRBD1	-	CASSFFVGTGPYEQYF	TGTGCCAGCAGCTTTTTCGTCGGGACAGGGCCCTACGAGCAGTACTTC
TRBV27	TRBJ1-2	-	-	CASSLSPGASYGYTF	TGTGCCAGCAGCCTTAGCCCGGGGGCGAGCTATGGCTACACCTTC
TRBV4-1	TRBJ2-3	-	-	CASSQIWLGTDTQYF	TGCGCCAGCAGCCAAATTTGGCTAGGCACAGATACGCAGTATTTT
TRBV14	TRBJ2-5	TRBD1	-	CASSQPTGTGETQYF	TGTGCCAGCAGCCAACCGACAGGGACCGGAGAGACCCAGTACTTC
TRBV7-2	TRBJ1-2	-	-	CASSFRPANYGYTF	TGTGCCAGCAGCTTCCGGCCCGCTAACTATGGCTACACCTTC
TRBV12-3/TRBV12-4	TRBJ2-2	-	-	CASSLMTELFF	TGTGCCAGCAGTTTAATGACCGAGCTGTTTTTT
TRBV6-4	TRBJ2-1	-	-	CASSGEEDNEQFF	TGTGCCAGCAGTGGGGAAGAGGACAATGAGCAGTTCTTC
TRBV9	TRBJ2-3	-	once	CASSVEGRNTDTQYF	TGTGCCAGCAGCGTAGAGGGCAGGAACACAGATACGCAGTATTTT
TRBV9	TRBJ1-4	TRBD1	-	CASSATTGVRGKLFF	TGTGCCAGCAGCGCAACGACAGGGGTCAGGGGAAAACTGTTTTTT
TRBV5-5	TRBJ2-7	-	once	CASSLDLRAYEQYF	TGTGCCAGCAGCTTGGATCTCAGGGCCTACGAGCAGTACTTC
TRBV4-1	TRBJ2-1	-	-	CASSHPGRNNEQFF	TGCGCCAGCAGCCACCCGGGACGGAACAATGAGCAGTTCTTC
TRBV9	TRBJ2-2	TRBD1	-	CASSVGQGTGELFF	TGTGCCAGCAGCGTAGGACAGGGCACCGGGGAGCTGTTTTTT
TRBV28	TRBJ2-3	-	-	CASSLLGDFTDTQYF	TGTGCCAGCAGTTTACTGGGGGATTTCACAGATACGCAGTATTTT
TRBV28	TRBJ2-7	TRBD2	-	CASSPLAGDREQYF	TGTGCCAGCAGCCCCCTCGCGGGAGACCGCGAGCAGTACTTC
TRBV23-1	TRBJ1-1	-	-	CASSQLEAGRKGEAFF	TGCGCCAGCAGTCAATTAGAGGCAGGCCGGAAGGGTGAAGCTTTCTTT
TRBV7-9	TRBJ2-5	TRBD1	once	CASSLFPTGEETQYF	TGTGCCAGCAGCTTATTCCCCACAGGGGAAGAGACCCAGTACTTC